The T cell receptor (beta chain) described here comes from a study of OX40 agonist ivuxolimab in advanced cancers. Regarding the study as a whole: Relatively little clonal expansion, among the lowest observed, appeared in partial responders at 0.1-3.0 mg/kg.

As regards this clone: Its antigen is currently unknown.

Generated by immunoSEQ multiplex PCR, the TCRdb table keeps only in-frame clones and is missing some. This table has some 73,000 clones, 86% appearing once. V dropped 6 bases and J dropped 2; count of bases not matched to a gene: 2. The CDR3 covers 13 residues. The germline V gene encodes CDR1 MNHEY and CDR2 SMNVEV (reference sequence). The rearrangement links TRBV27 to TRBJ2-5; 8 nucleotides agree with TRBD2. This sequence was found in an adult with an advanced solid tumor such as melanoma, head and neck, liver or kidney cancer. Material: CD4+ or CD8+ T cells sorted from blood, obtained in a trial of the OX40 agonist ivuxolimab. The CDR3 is CASSPSGQETQYF. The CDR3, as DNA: TGTGCCAGCAGCCCTAGCGGGCAAGAGACCCAGTACTTC.